The present T cell receptor beta chain was sequenced within a study of cytomegalovirus exposure and HLA in healthy donors. In the study overall: From some 180 million T cells, an earlier analysis saw 120 million or so unique TCR beta sequences. General study findings and limits: A few V segments could not be told apart, such as TRBV6-2 and TRBV6-3, and were left out. Judged likely to be a sequencing artifact was a cluster of highly shared sequence variants. In a later analysis, specific HLA alleles were associated with some 16,000 TCR beta sequences at a 0.05 false discovery rate.

The PCR was carried out with 60 Vbeta primers and 13 Jbeta primers. Profiled with immunoSEQ multiplex PCR; TCRdb holds only in-frame clones, not every one. The table has some 160,000 clones, around 10% seen once; the top ten hold 1.8%. The germline CDR1 and CDR2 sequences are LGHNA and YSLEER. The CDR3 has 15 residues. V shed 0 bases and J shed 2 bases, with 10 bases lying between them. This clone appeared a few times. Its specificity is not known. This chain links TRBV4-3 with TRBJ2-5, with D uncertain. Sample: PBMCs. This receptor was obtained from a male donor in good health and CMV-seronegative. CDR3 sequence (DNA): TGCGCCAGCAGCCAAGATGGTGTCGGGCAAGAGACCCAGTACTTC. This codes for CASSQDGVGQETQYF.